This T cell receptor (beta chain) was sequenced for a study of Ad26.COV2.S vaccination and SARS-CoV-2 variants. The CDR3 has 17 amino acids. The germline CDR1 and CDR2 sequences are MDHEN and SYDVKM. Losses at the gene ends were 3 bases for V and 5 bases for J; bases not matched to a gene: 11. In regard to this clone: Its specificity is not known.

Treatment in this sample: around 19 received Ad26.COV2.S at low or high dose, single or two shots; several received placebo; per-sample allocation not given. Samples analyzed were those drawn on day 63 after the first vaccine or placebo injection. The data were produced by immunoSEQ multiplex PCR, yet TCRdb's version contains in-frame clones alone and is incomplete. The sample yields 350,000 to 500,000 clones, about 92% seen once. Study-wide results and caveats: Vaccinated and placebo-treated recipients had similar non-spike TCR breadth.

The source was peripheral blood, collected in a trial of Ad26.COV2.S vaccine versus placebo. This sequence originates from a person between 18 and 65 years old who received the Ad26.COV2.S COVID-19 vaccine or a placebo. The chain recombines TRBV28 with TRBJ2-1; 9 nucleotides match TRBD2. Written as DNA, the CDR3 is TGTGCCAGCAGTTTCTATGCGGGAGGGCCGGTGGACAATGAGCAGTTCTTC. Residues: CASSFYAGGPVDNEQFF.